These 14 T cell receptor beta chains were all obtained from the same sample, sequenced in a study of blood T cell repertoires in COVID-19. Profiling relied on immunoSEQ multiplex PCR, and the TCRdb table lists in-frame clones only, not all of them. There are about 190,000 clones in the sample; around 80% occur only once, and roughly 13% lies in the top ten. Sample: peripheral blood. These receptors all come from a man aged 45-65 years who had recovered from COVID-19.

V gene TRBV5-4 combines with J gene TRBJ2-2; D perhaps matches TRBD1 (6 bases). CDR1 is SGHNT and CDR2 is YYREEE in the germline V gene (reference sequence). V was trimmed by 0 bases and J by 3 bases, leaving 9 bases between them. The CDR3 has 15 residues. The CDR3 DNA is TGTGCCAGCAGCTTGGAACAGGGAGACACCGGGGAGCTGTTTTTT. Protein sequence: CASSLEQGDTGELFF.

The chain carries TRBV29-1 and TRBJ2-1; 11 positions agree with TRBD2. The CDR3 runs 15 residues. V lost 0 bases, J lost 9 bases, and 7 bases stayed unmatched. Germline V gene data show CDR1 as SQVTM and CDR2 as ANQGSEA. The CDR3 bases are TGCAGCGTTGAAGAAGTAGCGGGAGGGCCCGGTGAGCAGTTCTTC. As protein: CSVEEVAGGPGEQFF.

The CDR3 region has the DNA TGTGCCAGCAGCTCGGGACAGGGATTGAAGCAGTTCTTC. Its protein is CASSSGQGLKQFF. This chain uses TRBV7-3 with TRBJ2-1; 9 positions agree with TRBD1. The junction had 6 bases not matched to a gene; V was cut back by 4 bases and J by 11 bases. The length of the CDR3 is 13 residues. In germline, CDR1 is SGHTA, CDR2 FQGTGA. The full variable domain, with the rest looked up from reference TRBV7-3 and TRBJ2-1, is GAGVSQTPSNKVTEKGKYVELRCDPISGHTALYWYRQSLGQGPEFLIYFQGTGAADDSGLPNDRFFAVRPEGSVSTLKIQRTERGDSAVYLCASSSGQGLKQFFGPGTRLTVL.

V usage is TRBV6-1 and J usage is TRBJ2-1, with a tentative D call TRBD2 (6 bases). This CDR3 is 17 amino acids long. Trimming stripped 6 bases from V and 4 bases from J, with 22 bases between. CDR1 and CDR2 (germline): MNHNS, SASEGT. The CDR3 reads CASSETAGRDSYNEQFF. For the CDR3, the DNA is TGTGCCAGCAGCGAAACCGCCGGGCGGGATTCGTACAATGAGCAGTTCTTC.

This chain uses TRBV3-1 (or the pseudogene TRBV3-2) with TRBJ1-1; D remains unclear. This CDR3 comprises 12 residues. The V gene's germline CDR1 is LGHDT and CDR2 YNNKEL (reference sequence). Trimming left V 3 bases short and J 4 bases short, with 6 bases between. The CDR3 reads CASSQRATEAFF. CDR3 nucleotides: TGTGCCAGCAGCCAGAGGGCCACTGAAGCTTTCTTT.

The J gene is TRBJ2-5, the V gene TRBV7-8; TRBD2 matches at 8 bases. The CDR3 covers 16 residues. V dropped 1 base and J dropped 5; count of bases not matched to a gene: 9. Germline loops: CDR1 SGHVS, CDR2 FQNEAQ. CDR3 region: CASSLVIGRASETQYF. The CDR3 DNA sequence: TGTGCCAGCAGCTTAGTAATCGGGAGGGCCAGTGAGACCCAGTACTTC.

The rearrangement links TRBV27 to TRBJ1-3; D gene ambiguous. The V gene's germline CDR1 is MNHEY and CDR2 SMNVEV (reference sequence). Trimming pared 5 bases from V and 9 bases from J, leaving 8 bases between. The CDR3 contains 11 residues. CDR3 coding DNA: TGTGCCAGCAGTCCCAATTCCACCATATATTTT. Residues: CASSPNSTIYF.

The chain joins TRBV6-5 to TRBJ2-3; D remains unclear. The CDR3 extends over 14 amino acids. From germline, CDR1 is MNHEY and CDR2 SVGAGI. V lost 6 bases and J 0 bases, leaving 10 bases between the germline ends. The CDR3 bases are TGTGCCAGCAGCGGTAGCTGGAGCACAGATACGCAGTATTTT. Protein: CASSGSWSTDTQYF.

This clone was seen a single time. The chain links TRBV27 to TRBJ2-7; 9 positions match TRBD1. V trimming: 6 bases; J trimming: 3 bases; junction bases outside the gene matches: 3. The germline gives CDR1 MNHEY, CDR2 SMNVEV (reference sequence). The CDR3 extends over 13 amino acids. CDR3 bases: TGTGCCAGCAGACAGGGGGCAATCTACGAGCAGTACTTC. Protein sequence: CASRQGAIYEQYF.

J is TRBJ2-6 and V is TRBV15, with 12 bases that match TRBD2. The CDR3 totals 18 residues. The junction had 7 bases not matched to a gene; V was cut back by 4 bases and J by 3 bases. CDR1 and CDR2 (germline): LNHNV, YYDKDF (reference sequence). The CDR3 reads CATSTGLAGNSGANVLTF. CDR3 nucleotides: TGTGCCACCAGCACCGGACTAGCGGGAAATAGTGGGGCCAACGTCCTGACTTTC.

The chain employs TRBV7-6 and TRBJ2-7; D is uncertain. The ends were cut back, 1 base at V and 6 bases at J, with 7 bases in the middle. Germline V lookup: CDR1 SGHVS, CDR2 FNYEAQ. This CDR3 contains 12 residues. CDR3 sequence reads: CASSLVGREQYF. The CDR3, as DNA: TGTGCCAGCAGCTTAGTGGGCCGCGAGCAGTACTTC.

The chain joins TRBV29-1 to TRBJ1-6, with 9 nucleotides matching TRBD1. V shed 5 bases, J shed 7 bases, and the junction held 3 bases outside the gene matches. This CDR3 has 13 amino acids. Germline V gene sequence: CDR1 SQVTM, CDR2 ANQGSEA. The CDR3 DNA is TGCAGCGTTAAAGGGACAGGGAATTCACCCCTCCACTTT. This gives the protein CSVKGTGNSPLHF.

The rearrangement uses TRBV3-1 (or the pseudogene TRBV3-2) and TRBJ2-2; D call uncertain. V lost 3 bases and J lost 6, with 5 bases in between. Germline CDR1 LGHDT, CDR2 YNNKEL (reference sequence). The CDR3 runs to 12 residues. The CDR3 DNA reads TGTGCCAGCAGCCATCTATCCGGGGAGCTGTTTTTT. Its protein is CASSHLSGELFF.

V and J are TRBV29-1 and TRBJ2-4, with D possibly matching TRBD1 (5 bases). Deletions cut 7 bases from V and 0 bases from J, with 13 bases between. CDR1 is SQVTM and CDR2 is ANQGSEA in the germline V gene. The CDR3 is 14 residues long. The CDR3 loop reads CSATGDIAKNIQYF. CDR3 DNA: TGCAGCGCCACAGGAGATATAGCCAAAAACATTCAGTACTTC.